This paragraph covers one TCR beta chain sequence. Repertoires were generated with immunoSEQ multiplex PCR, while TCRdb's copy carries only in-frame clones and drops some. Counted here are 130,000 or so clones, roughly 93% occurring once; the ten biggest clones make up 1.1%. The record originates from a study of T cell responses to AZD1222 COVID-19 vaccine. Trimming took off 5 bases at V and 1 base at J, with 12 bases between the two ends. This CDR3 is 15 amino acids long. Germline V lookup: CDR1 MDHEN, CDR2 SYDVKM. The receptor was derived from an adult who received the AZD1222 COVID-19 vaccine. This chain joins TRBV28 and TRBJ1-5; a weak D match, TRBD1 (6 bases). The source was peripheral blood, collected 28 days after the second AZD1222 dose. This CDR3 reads CASSQPGASNQPQHF. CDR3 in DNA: TGTGCCAGCAGTCAGCCGGGGGCGAGCAATCAGCCCCAGCATTTT.